The text below deals with one T cell receptor beta chain. Antigen specificity is unknown. The data originate from a study of graft-versus-host responses after intestinal transplantation. Study-level findings and limits: Graft-donor T cell macrochimerism in patients accompanied high graft-versus-host to host-versus-graft clonal ratios in allografts.

Only in-frame clones appear in the TCRdb table, and some are missing; sequencing was by immunoSEQ multiplex PCR. Of some 14,000 clones listed, around 87% were seen once; the top ten hold roughly 7%. This CDR3 has 14 residues. V lost 3 bases, J lost 5 bases, and 14 bases lay in between. The germline V gene has CDR1 MGHRA and CDR2 YSYEKL. The V and J genes are TRBV4-1 and TRBJ2-7; possible D gene TRBD2, 6 bases. The origin of this receptor is a human patient who received an intestinal transplant, so some T cells may come from the graft donor. The sample consisted of bone marrow, taken approximately 120 days after intestinal transplantation. The CDR3 bases are TGCGCCAGCAGCCACACGGGAGTGTTTGACGAGCAGTACTTC. Its protein product is CASSHTGVFDEQYF.